This entry features one T cell receptor (beta chain) sequence. Its antigen is unknown. The data derive from a study of T cell responses to AZD1222 COVID-19 vaccine. The CDR3 loop spans 14 amino acids. V dropped 5 bases and J dropped 4 bases, with 12 bases sitting between them. Germline loops: CDR1 SGHTA, CDR2 FQGNSA. General observations from the study: Breadth and depth of Spike-specific TCRs rose after two AZD1222 doses. Close to half of spike-specific TCRs reportedly recognize unmutated variant regions. White British donors predominated, females outnumbered males, and clonal diversity was possibly underestimated.

Data came from immunoSEQ multiplex PCR; TCRdb stores just in-frame clones and leaves some out. The data contain around 130,000 clones, roughly nine tenths of them singletons. The chain employs TRBV7-2 and TRBJ2-1; D is unclear. This sample comprised peripheral blood, obtained 28 days after the second dose of the MenACWY control vaccine. The TCR originated in an adult who received the MenACWY meningococcal vaccine as a control. The CDR3 DNA follows: TGTGCCAGCAGCGCAGACCGCCGATACAATGAGCAGTTCTTC. Translation gives CASSADRRYNEQFF.